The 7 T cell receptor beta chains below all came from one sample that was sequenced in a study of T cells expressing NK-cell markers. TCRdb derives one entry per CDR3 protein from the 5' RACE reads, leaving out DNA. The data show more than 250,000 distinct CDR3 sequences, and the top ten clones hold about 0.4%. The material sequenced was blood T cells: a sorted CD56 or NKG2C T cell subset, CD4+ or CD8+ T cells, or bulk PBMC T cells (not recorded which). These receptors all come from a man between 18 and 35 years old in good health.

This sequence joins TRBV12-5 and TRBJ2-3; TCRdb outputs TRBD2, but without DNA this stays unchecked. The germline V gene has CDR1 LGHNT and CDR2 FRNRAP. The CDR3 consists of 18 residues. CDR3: CASGQTTGTRGGTDTQYF.

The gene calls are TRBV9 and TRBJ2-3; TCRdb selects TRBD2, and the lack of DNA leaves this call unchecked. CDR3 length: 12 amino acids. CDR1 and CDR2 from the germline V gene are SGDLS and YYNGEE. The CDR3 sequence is CASSVSLDTQYF.

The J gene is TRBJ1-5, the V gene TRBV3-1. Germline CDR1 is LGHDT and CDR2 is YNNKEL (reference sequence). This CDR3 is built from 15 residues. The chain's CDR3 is CASSQGGGLGQPQHF.

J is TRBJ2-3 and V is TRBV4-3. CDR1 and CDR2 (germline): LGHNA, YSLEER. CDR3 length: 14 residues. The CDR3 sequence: CASSQDTGTDTQYF.

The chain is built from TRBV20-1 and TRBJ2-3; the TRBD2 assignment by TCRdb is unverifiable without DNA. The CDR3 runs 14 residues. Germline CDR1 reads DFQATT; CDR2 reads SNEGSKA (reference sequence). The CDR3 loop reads CSASPARGADTQYF.

CDR3: CAGGGQGNSPLHF. The chain has TRBV2 and TRBJ1-6; TCRdb proposes TRBD1, but this gene call is untestable without DNA. CDR1 is SNHLY and CDR2 is FYNNEI in the germline V gene. There are 13 residues in the CDR3.

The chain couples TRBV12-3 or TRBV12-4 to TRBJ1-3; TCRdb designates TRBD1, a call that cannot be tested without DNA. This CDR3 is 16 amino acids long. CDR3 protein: CASSPRNRVPGNTIYF.